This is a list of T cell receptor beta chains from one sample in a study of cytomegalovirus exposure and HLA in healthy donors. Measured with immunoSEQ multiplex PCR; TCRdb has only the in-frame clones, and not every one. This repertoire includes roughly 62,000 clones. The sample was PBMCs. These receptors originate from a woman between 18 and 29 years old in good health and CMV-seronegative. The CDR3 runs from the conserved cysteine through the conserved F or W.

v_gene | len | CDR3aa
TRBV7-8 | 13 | CASSLGGFYGYTF
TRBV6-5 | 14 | CASSAEGPHNEQFF
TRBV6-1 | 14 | CASSEPGQGYGYTF
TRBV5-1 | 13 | CASSTGQWQTQYF
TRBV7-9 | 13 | CASGRGSQETQYF
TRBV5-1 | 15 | CASSGQGATNEKLFF
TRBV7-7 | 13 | CASSPGPGGGYTF
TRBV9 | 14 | CASSASGSTDTQYF
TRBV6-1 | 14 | CASSLQVGEDTQYF
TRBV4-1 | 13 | CASSLGRPDTQYF
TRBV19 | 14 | CASSVLISYNEQFF
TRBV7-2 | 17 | CASSSRGGLAGGGEQFF
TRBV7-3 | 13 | CASSLRMNTEAFF
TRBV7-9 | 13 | CASSPGTSYEQYF
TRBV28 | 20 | CASSLSFFQNPGQGREKLFF
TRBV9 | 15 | CASSRTSGYTDTQYF
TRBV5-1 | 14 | CASSLTSGSGEQYF
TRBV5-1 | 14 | CASSLGGVNQPQHF
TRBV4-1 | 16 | CASSQEYGGLNYGYTF
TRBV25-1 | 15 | CASSDTGLNTGELFF
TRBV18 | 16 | CASSPRGTGGSYEQYF
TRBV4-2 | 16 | CASSRRGQEETDTQYF
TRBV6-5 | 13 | CASSRTGGEGYTF
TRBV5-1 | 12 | CASSLTSDGYTF
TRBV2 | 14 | CASSGLAGDQPQHF
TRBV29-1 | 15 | CSVEPRDHHYNEQFF
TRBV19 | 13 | CARADRVGDGYTF
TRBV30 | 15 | CAWSYRQGYPNEQFF
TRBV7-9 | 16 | CAGGTGGLRANEKLFF
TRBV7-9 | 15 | CASSSRTGSPGGYTF
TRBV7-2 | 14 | CASSLNPGDYGYTF
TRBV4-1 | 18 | CASSLRQGRTPNGLGYTF
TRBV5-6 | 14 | CASSLGPEGREQYF
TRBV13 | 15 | CASSLEGPGVETQYF
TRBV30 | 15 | CAWSGTGQGDYGYTF
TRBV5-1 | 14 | CASSLAGTDYGYTF
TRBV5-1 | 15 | CASSWGPAGNTEAFF